This is a list of T cell receptor beta chains from one sample in a study of blood T cell repertoires in COVID-19. The method was immunoSEQ multiplex PCR; TCRdb's version includes in-frame clones alone and lacks a portion of them. The sample contains around 200,000 clones, approximately 84% of which appear only once. Material: PBMCs or T cells enriched from blood (not recorded which). These receptors all stem from a young woman who had recovered from COVID-19. CDR3s include the opening cysteine and the closing phenylalanine or tryptophan. The order of the fields is V gene, J gene, clone size, D gene, CDR3 protein, CDR3 DNA. D genes are given only for firm matches. The listing skips clone size in some rows; elsewhere it reads once, few, many or a size class.

TRBV5-5	TRBJ2-2	-	TRBD2	CASSLASGRTGELFF	TGTGCCAGCAGCTTGGCCAGCGGGAGGACCGGGGAGCTGTTTTTT
TRBV7-9	TRBJ1-2	-	TRBD1	CASSLETGMAGYTF	TGTGCCAGCAGCTTAGAGACAGGGATGGCTGGCTACACCTTC
TRBV27	TRBJ1-2	-	TRBD1	CASSRGGQGNYGYTF	TGTGCCAGCAGCCGCGGGGGACAGGGGAATTATGGCTACACCTTC
TRBV6-5	TRBJ1-2	-	-	CASRNRRPMNGYTF	TGTGCCAGCAGAAATAGGCGGCCGATGAATGGCTACACCTTC
TRBV2	TRBJ1-5	once	TRBD1	CASRGDREGNQPQHF	TGTGCCAGCAGGGGTGACAGGGAGGGCAATCAGCCCCAGCATTTT
TRBV10-1	TRBJ2-5	few	TRBD2	CASRRDYGETQYF	TGCGCCAGCAGACGGGACTACGGAGAGACCCAGTACTTC
TRBV7-6	TRBJ2-2	-	TRBD2	CASSLELAANTGELFF	TGTGCCAGCAGCTTAGAACTAGCGGCGAACACCGGGGAGCTGTTTTTT
TRBV7-9	TRBJ1-4	-	-	CASSQVEANEKLFF	TGTGCCAGCAGCCAGGTTGAAGCTAATGAAAAACTGTTTTTT
TRBV7-2	TRBJ1-1	-	TRBD1	CASGLQTGDEAFF	TGTGCCAGCGGACTCCAGACAGGGGATGAAGCTTTCTTT
TRBV5-4	TRBJ1-2	-	TRBD1	CASSLVGGNYGYTF	TGTGCCAGCAGCTTGGTAGGGGGCAACTATGGCTACACCTTC
TRBV2	TRBJ2-2	few	-	CASSADTGELFF	TGTGCCAGCAGTGCTGACACCGGGGAGCTGTTTTTT
TRBV5-1	TRBJ2-4	-	TRBD2	CASSLVGGSSGGIQYF	TGCGCCAGCAGCTTGGTAGGAGGCTCCTCGGGGGGCATTCAGTACTTC
TRBV21-1	TRBJ1-2	-	-	CASSKLRDRGSYGYTF	TGTGCCAGCAGCAAATTGCGGGACAGGGGATCCTATGGCTACACCTTC
TRBV5-1	TRBJ1-4	-	TRBD1	CASSLETGRGKLFF	TGCGCCAGCAGCTTGGAGACAGGGCGGGGAAAACTGTTTTTT
TRBV24-1	TRBJ1-5	-	TRBD1	CATSGGDRNSNQPQHF	TGTGCCACCAGTGGGGGGGACAGGAATAGCAATCAGCCCCAGCATTTT
TRBV19	TRBJ1-4	-	TRBD1	CASSSFRGPMEKLFF	TGTGCCAGTAGTTCGTTCAGGGGGCCTATGGAAAAACTGTTTTTT
TRBV5-1	TRBJ2-5	-	TRBD2	CASSAGTSGRLRETQYF	TGCGCCAGCAGCGCCGGGACTAGCGGGAGGCTTAGGGAGACCCAGTACTTC
TRBV5-3	TRBJ1-2	-	-	CARSFPFRGGYGYTF	TGTGCCAGAAGCTTCCCATTTCGAGGCGGGTATGGCTACACCTTC
TRBV28	TRBJ1-2	few	TRBD1	CASSSRTGNYGYTF	TGTGCCAGCAGTTCCCGGACAGGGAACTATGGCTACACCTTC
TRBV10-3	TRBJ1-4	-	-	CAISEGGVRTNEKLFF	TGTGCCATCAGTGAAGGGGGGGTAAGGACTAATGAAAAACTGTTTTTT
TRBV5-1	TRBJ1-6	-	-	CASSESPGGNSPLHF	TGCGCCAGCAGTGAATCTCCGGGAGGGAATTCACCCCTCCACTTT
TRBV5-1	TRBJ1-1	-	-	CASSPGQLTLNTEAFF	TGCGCCAGCAGCCCAGGACAGCTCACCTTGAACACTGAAGCTTTCTTT
TRBV19	TRBJ2-3	-	-	CASSNPSGGFTDTQYF	TGTGCCAGTAGCAATCCTTCCGGGGGTTTCACAGATACGCAGTATTTT
TRBV10-3	TRBJ2-5	-	-	CAISESLGGAEETQYF	TGTGCCATCAGTGAGTCGTTAGGGGGGGCCGAGGAGACCCAGTACTTC
TRBV7-9	TRBJ2-2	-	TRBD1	CASSKDRVHTGELFF	TGTGCCAGCAGCAAAGACAGGGTGCACACCGGGGAGCTGTTTTTT
TRBV11-2	TRBJ2-7	-	TRBD1	CASRTGTGTYEQYF	TGTGCCAGCAGAACCGGGACAGGGACCTACGAGCAGTACTTC
TRBV7-3	TRBJ1-1	-	-	CASSLTQNGGTEAFF	TGTGCCAGCAGCTTAACGCAGAATGGCGGCACTGAAGCTTTCTTT
TRBV7-2	TRBJ2-5	-	-	CASSLAREETQYF	TGTGCCAGCAGCTTAGCTAGGGAGGAGACCCAGTACTTC
TRBV18	TRBJ1-5	-	-	CASSPQGLASNQPQHF	TGTGCCAGCTCACCCCAGGGCCTTGCCAGCAATCAGCCCCAGCATTTT
TRBV12-3/TRBV12-4	TRBJ2-2	-	-	CASSFELAGELFF	TGTGCCAGCAGTTTTGAGCTTGCCGGGGAGCTGTTTTTT
TRBV5-3	TRBJ2-5	-	-	CARSLHAAGLQETQYF	TGTGCCAGAAGCCTCCACGCTGCGGGTCTACAAGAGACCCAGTACTTC
TRBV2	TRBJ2-1	few	TRBD2	CASSAGLAGGRRNNEQFF	TGTGCCAGCAGTGCGGGACTAGCGGGGGGACGAAGAAACAATGAGCAGTTCTTC
TRBV18	TRBJ1-6	-	TRBD1	CASSNRRDREGSPLHF	TGTGCCAGCTCAAACCGAAGGGACAGGGAAGGCTCACCCCTCCACTTT
TRBV2	TRBJ1-5	few	-	CASQRTGNQPQHF	TGTGCCAGCCAAAGGACAGGCAATCAGCCCCAGCATTTT
TRBV5-4	TRBJ1-5	few	TRBD1	CASSLGDSPRPQHF	TGTGCCAGCAGCTTGGGGGACAGCCCGAGGCCCCAGCATTTT
TRBV12-3/TRBV12-4	TRBJ1-6	few	TRBD1	CASSLTGDSPLHF	TGTGCCAGCAGTTTGACAGGGGATTCACCCCTCCACTTT
TRBV5-1	TRBJ2-3	-	-	CASSPPLPGSTDTQYF	TGCGCCAGCAGCCCCCCACTCCCGGGGAGCACAGATACGCAGTATTTT
TRBV28	TRBJ1-1	-	TRBD1	CASRSQGQGETEAFF	TGTGCCAGCAGATCTCAAGGACAGGGGGAAACTGAAGCTTTCTTT
TRBV2	TRBJ1-5	-	-	CASKVQGDYQPQHF	TGTGCCAGCAAGGTCCAGGGCGATTATCAGCCCCAGCATTTT
TRBV18	TRBJ2-3	-	-	CASSLSGQTDTQYF	TGTGCCAGCTCACTATCTGGACAGACAGATACGCAGTATTTT
TRBV30	TRBJ2-7	-	-	CAWTVAGLTYEQYF	TGTGCCTGGACGGTCGCGGGACTCACCTACGAGCAGTACTTC
TRBV28	TRBJ1-2	-	-	CASSTGRSYGYTF	TGTGCCAGCAGCACCGGGAGGAGCTATGGCTACACCTTC
TRBV5-4	TRBJ2-1	-	TRBD2	CASSLHSGNYNEQFF	TGTGCCAGCAGTTTGCATAGCGGGAACTACAATGAGCAGTTCTTC
TRBV12-3/TRBV12-4	TRBJ2-1	-	TRBD2	CASSAHSGAFVF	TGTGCCAGCAGTGCCCATAGCGGGGCCTTCGTCTTC
TRBV29-1	TRBJ2-5	-	-	CSVRGQETQYF	TGCAGCGTCCGGGGCCAAGAGACCCAGTACTTC
TRBV11-3	TRBJ2-3	-	TRBD2	CASSALGGSGMDTQYF	TGTGCCAGCAGCGCGCTGGGAGGTAGCGGGATGGATACGCAGTATTTT
TRBV9	TRBJ1-1	-	TRBD1	CASSVSGTAETEAFF	TGTGCCAGCAGCGTGTCCGGGACAGCGGAGACTGAAGCTTTCTTT
TRBV6-2/TRBV6-3	TRBJ2-1	-	TRBD2	CASSYSAGGKYEQFF	TGTGCCAGCAGTTACTCTGCGGGGGGAAAATATGAGCAGTTCTTC
TRBV6-5	TRBJ2-7	-	TRBD1	CASSYRGDSSYEQYF	TGTGCCAGCAGTTACCGAGGGGACAGTTCCTACGAGCAGTACTTC
TRBV11-3	TRBJ2-3	-	TRBD1	CASSRDRGTNTQYF	TGTGCCAGCTCCAGGGACAGGGGGACGAATACGCAGTATTTT
TRBV15	TRBJ2-5	once	-	CATSRDVLVQETQYF	TGTGCCACCAGCAGAGATGTACTAGTCCAAGAGACCCAGTACTTC
TRBV19	TRBJ1-1	-	-	CASSMWGEGTEAFF	TGTGCCAGTAGTATGTGGGGGGAGGGCACTGAAGCTTTCTTT